Below are 18 T cell receptor beta chains sequenced from a single sample in a study of metastatic and nonmetastatic thyroid tumors. Thyroid surgery had not been preceded by any treatment in any patient. TCRdb used MiXCR to call clones anew from the PCR reads. The sample lists tens of thousands of clones, approximately 13% occurring once. The sequencing input was tumor tissue. The receptors come from a female donor with papillary thyroid cancer or a benign thyroid nodule (not recorded which). Some clones in this sample may be carry-over from other donors' samples.

This clone occurred many times. The chain combines TRBV5-1 with TRBJ2-1, with TRBD1 as a possible D gene (6 bases). V was shortened by 0 bases and J by 7 bases, with 11 bases between the two germline ends. The V gene's germline CDR1 is SGHRS and CDR2 YFSETQ. This CDR3 has 14 amino acids. The CDR3 loop is CASSLVAGENEQFF. CDR3 sequence (DNA): TGCGCCAGCAGCTTGGTTGCAGGGGAGAATGAGCAGTTCTTC.

Many counts were recorded for this clone. The rearrangement links TRBV5-1 to TRBJ2-1; no reliable D call. CDR1 SGHRS and CDR2 YFSETQ come from the germline V gene. The CDR3 covers 12 residues. V shed 0 bases and J shed 7 bases, with 5 bases lying between them. CDR3 nucleotides: TGCGCCAGCAGCTTGGTTTTAAATGAGCAGTTCTTC. This codes for CASSLVLNEQFF.

The chain is built from TRBV11-3 and TRBJ2-7, with TRBD1 matching 7 bases. Per the germline V gene, CDR1 is SGHNT and CDR2 is YENEEA. J was trimmed by 2 bases and V by 5 bases; bases with no gene match: 9. This CDR3 is built from 15 residues. As DNA, the CDR3 is TGTGCCAGCAGCCTAGGACAGGTGTCCCCCTACGAGCAGTACTTC. Translating it yields CASSLGQVSPYEQYF.

This clone showed up many times. V and J are TRBV15 and TRBJ2-7; D remains unclear. V was clipped by 0 bases and J by 7 bases, with 10 bases between them. There are 13 residues in the CDR3. Germline lookup yields CDR1 LNHNV and CDR2 YYDKDF (reference sequence). This CDR3 reads CATSRDYLGEQYF. Here the CDR3 DNA reads TGTGCCACCAGCAGAGATTATCTAGGGGAGCAGTACTTC.

With respect to this clone: A much larger clone differs by one base, so this may be a read error. Within the sample, other DNA sequences also encode this same CDR3. This chain connects TRBV6-1 to TRBJ2-2; TRBD1 aligns across 9 bases. Unmatched junction bases numbered 11, after V lost 7 bases and J lost 5 bases. The CDR3 runs 16 residues. The germline gives CDR1 MNHNS, CDR2 SASEGT. CDR3 residues: CASTPWDRARTGELFF. The CDR3 nucleotides read TGTGCCAGCACTCCCTGGGACAGGGCTCGGACCGGGGAGCTGTTTTTT.

The sample holds many counts of this clone. The chain employs TRBV12-3 or TRBV12-4 and TRBJ1-2, with D perhaps TRBD1 (6 bases). V lost 2 bases and J lost 4, with 17 bases in between. The CDR3 is 16 amino acids. The CDR3 is CASSLTLQGTPYGYTF. The CDR3, as DNA: TGTGCCAGCAGTTTAACACTCCAGGGGACCCCCTATGGCTACACCTTC.

This clone was detected ten times or more. V and J are TRBV9 and TRBJ2-7; D is unresolved. The CDR3 contains 14 residues. CDR1 is SGDLS and CDR2 is YYNGEE in the germline V gene. V dropped 4 bases and J dropped 2 bases, with 13 bases sitting between them. CDR3 loop: CASSFREHTYEQYF. As DNA, the CDR3 is TGTGCCAGCAGCTTCCGAGAACACACCTACGAGCAGTACTTC. Based on the CDR3 plus reference TRBV9 and TRBJ2-7, the full variable domain is DSGVTQTPKHLITATGQRVTLRCSPRSGDLSVYWYQQSLDQGLQFLIQYYNGEERAKGNILERFSAQQFPDLHSELNLSSLELGDSALYFCASSFREHTYEQYFGPGTRLTVT.

This clone occurred many times. J is TRBJ1-4 and V is TRBV6-1; the D gene is possibly TRBD1 (6 bases). The CDR3 covers 15 residues. V was cut by 5 bases and J by 7 bases, with 17 bases left in between. Per germline, CDR1 MNHNS and CDR2 SASEGT. The CDR3 nucleotides read TGTGCCAGCAGTCGCCAAGCAGGGACACTTGAAAAACTGTTTTTT. Its protein is CASSRQAGTLEKLFF.

This clone was found many times. The chain has TRBV20-1 and TRBJ2-4, with D unclear. CDR3 length: 15 amino acids. V was shortened by 3 bases and J by 5 bases, with 17 bases between the two germline ends. Germline assignment: CDR1 DFQATT and CDR2 SNEGSKA (reference sequence). The DNA of the CDR3 is TGCAGTGCTAGCGAACTGACCCTTTGGGAAAACATTCAGTACTTC. This encodes CSASELTLWENIQYF.

This clone has at least ten counts. The CDR3 DNA reads TGCGGCGGGCTAGGTTTTGATGGCTACACCTTC. Protein sequence: CGGLGFDGYTF. The chain carries TRBV29-1 and TRBJ1-2; D gene ambiguous. CDR3 length: 11 residues. Germline lookup yields CDR1 SQVTM and CDR2 ANQGSEA.

This clone has only a few counts. This may stem from a read error, because a much larger clone lies one nucleotide away. The J gene is TRBJ2-3, the V gene TRBV24-1, with 8 bases identical to TRBD1. Germline CDR1 reads KGHDR; CDR2 reads SFDVKD. V lost 8 bases, J lost 5 bases, and 8 bases stayed unmatched. CDR3 length: 14 amino acids. CDR3 amino acids: CATIGTGGQDTQYF. CDR3 nucleotide sequence: TGTGCCACCATCGGGACAGGAGGCCAAGATACGCAGTATTTT.

This clone was recorded many times. CDR3 region: CASSLGSMGNEQFF. The CDR3 DNA follows: TGTGCCAGCAGCTTAGGTTCCATGGGCAATGAGCAGTTCTTC. The J gene is TRBJ2-1, the V gene TRBV7-9; D not certain. Germline V gene sequence: CDR1 SEHNR, CDR2 FQNEAQ (reference sequence). This CDR3 region has 14 residues. The germline V and J ends were trimmed by 1 base and 6 bases, with 10 bases remaining between them.

A remark on this clone: One base away lies a much larger clone, so this may be a sequencing read error. The J gene is TRBJ2-1, the V gene TRBV7-6, with TRBD2 as a possible D gene (6 bases). CDR1 and CDR2 (germline): SGHVS, FNYEAQ. The CDR3 contains 12 residues. Trimming stripped 6 bases from V and 9 bases from J, with 12 bases between. CDR3 DNA sequence: TGTGCCAGCAGTCGGGGGTGGAGTGAGCAGTTCTTC. Encoded protein: CASSRGWSEQFF.

This clone was detected only a few times. This clone may be a read error of a much larger clone one base away. No conserved phenylalanine or tryptophan is present at the end of the CDR3, so a read error is the likely explanation. The chain has TRBV2 and TRBJ2-4; 12 nucleotides agree with TRBD2. Trimming at V came to 0 bases and at J to 0 bases, leaving 12 bases not matched to a gene. Per germline, CDR1 SNHLY and CDR2 FYNNEI. The CDR3 is 21 amino acids. The CDR3 is CASSEAATSGRGALAKNIQYL. The CDR3, as DNA: TGTGCCAGCAGTGAAGCGGCGACTAGCGGGAGAGGGGCTCTAGCCAAAAACATTCAGTACCTC.

This rearrangement joins TRBV27 to TRBJ1-1; the D gene is possibly TRBD1 (5 bases). The CDR3 spans 14 residues. V lost 3 bases and J lost 3, with 11 bases in between. Germline lookup yields CDR1 MNHEY and CDR2 SMNVEV (reference sequence). CDR3 sequence: CASSLGVGYTEAFF. The CDR3 DNA sequence: TGTGCCAGCAGTTTGGGGGTGGGGTACACTGAAGCTTTCTTT.

This clone was counted ten times or more. V usage is TRBV4-1 and J usage is TRBJ2-7; D possibly corresponds to TRBD2 (6 bases). The V gene's germline CDR1 is MGHRA and CDR2 YSYEKL. The CDR3 loop spans 15 amino acids. The ends were cut back, 2 bases at V and 1 base at J, with 12 bases in the middle. The CDR3 sequence is CASSQTLAPSYEQYF. CDR3 nucleotides: TGCGCCAGCAGCCAAACTCTAGCGCCGTCCTACGAGCAGTACTTC.

This clone was detected ten times or more. At one boundary the junction diverges from the germline segment, which might be a read error. The gene calls are TRBV7-7 and TRBJ2-1; maybe TRBD2 (5 bases). This CDR3 contains 15 residues. Germline CDR1 reads SSHAT; CDR2 reads FNYEAQ (reference sequence). The CDR3 reads CASSPTISSYNEQFF. CDR3 sequence (DNA): TGTGCTAGCAGCCCGACTATAAGCTCCTACAATGAGCAGTTCTTC. The full variable domain, completed using reference TRBV7-7 and TRBJ2-1, is GAGVSQSPRYKVTKRGQDVTLRCDPISSHATLYWYQQALGQGPEFLTYFNYEAQPDKSGLPSDRFSAERPEGSISTLTIQRTEQRDSAMYRCASSPTISSYNEQFFGPGTRLTVL.

The V and J genes are TRBV20-1 and TRBJ2-7; TRBD2 agrees at 10 bases. Unmatched junction bases numbered 1, after V lost 0 bases and J lost 2 bases. The germline V gene encodes CDR1 DFQATT and CDR2 SNEGSKA (reference sequence). This CDR3 is 14 amino acids long. The DNA of the CDR3 is TGCAGTGCTAGAGAGAGCGGGAGGGCCTACGAGCAGTACTTC. Its protein is CSARESGRAYEQYF.